This T cell receptor beta chain was sequenced during a study of identical twins. General study results and limits: Fewer insertions were carried by abundant cord blood beta clonotypes, but none was seen in memory repertoires. Conclusions rested on cross-sectional statistics rather than following the same donors. Out-of-frame alpha sequences common to twins exhibited a surplus of low generation probability. Models came in too low on out-of-frame TCR alpha sharing in monozygotic twins.

Via MiXCR, TCRdb re-called the 5' RACE reads, giving one row per CDR3 protein. The sample consists of about 530,000 distinct CDR3 sequences, approximately 16% of them appearing once. V lost 5 bases, J lost 3 bases, and 11 bases stayed unmatched. Germline V lookup: CDR1 PRHDT, CDR2 FYEKMQ (reference sequence). The CDR3 sequence is 16 residues long. This clonotype was recorded many times. As yet, its antigen is unknown. In addition, the sample was reused for a study of yellow fever vaccine responses in identical twins.

The sequence came from a young woman in good health. The material sequenced was CD4+ T cells sorted from blood. J is TRBJ1-2 and V is TRBV13; TRBD1 matches 8 bases. CDR3 sequence reads: CASSPRAGQDHYGYTF. In DNA, the CDR3 is TGTGCCAGCAGCCCTAGAGCGGGACAGGATCACTATGGCTACACCTTC. The entire variable domain, with the rest obtained from reference TRBV13 and TRBJ1-2, is as follows: AAGVIQSPRHLIKEKRETATLKCYPIPRHDTVYWYQQGPGQDPQFLISFYEKMQSDKGSIPDRFSAQQFSDYHSELNMSSLELGDSALYFCASSPRAGQDHYGYTFGSGTRLTVV.